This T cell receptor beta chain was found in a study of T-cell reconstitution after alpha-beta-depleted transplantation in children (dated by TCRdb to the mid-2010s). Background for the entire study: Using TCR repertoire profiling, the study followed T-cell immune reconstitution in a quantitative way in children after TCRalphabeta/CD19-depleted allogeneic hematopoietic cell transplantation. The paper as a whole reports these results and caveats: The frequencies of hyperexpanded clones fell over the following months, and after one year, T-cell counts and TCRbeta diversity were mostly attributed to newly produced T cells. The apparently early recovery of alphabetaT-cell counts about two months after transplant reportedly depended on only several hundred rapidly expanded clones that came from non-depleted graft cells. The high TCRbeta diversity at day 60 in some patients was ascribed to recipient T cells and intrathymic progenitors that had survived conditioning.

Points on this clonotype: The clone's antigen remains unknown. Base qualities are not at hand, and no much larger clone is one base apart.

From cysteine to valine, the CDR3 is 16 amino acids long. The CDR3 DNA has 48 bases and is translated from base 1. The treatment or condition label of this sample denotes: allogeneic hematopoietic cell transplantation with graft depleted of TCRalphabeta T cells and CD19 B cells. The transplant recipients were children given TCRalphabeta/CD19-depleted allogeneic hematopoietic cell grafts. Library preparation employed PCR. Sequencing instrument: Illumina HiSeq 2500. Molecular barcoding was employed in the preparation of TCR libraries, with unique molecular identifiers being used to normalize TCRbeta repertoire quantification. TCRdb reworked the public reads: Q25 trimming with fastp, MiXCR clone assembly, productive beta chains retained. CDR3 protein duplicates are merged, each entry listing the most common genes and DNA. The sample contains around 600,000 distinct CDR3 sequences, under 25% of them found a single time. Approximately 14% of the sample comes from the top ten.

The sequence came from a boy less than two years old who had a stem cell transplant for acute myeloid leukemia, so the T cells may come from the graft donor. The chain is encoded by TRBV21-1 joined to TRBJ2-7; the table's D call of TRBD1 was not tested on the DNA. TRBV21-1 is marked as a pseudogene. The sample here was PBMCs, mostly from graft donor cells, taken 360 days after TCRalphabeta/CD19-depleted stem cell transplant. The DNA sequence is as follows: TGTGCCAGCACCCTAGGGAGCAGGCGAATCTCCTACGAGCAGTACGTC. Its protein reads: CASTLGSRRISYEQYV.